These 9 T cell receptor beta chains came from one sample sequenced in a study of blood T cell repertoires in COVID-19. Profiled with immunoSEQ multiplex PCR; TCRdb holds only in-frame clones, not every one. Of 90,000 to 140,000 clones in the sample, roughly 76% were seen once. What was sequenced was peripheral blood. The receptors come from a woman in her seventies with acute or convalescent COVID-19.

This chain links TRBV13 with TRBJ2-7, with TRBD2 as a possible D gene (5 bases). Trimming stripped 3 bases from V and 2 bases from J, with 11 bases between. Germline values: CDR1 PRHDT, CDR2 FYEKMQ (reference sequence). CDR3 length: 14 amino acids. CDR3 DNA: TGTGCCAGCAGCTTTGAGGGTACCACCTACGAGCAGTACTTC. Translating it yields CASSFEGTTYEQYF.

In this sample, this clone turned up a few times. The CDR3 spells CASSFDRTYGYTF. CDR3 bases: TGTGCCAGCAGTTTTGACAGGACCTATGGCTACACCTTC. The rearrangement joins TRBV12-3 or TRBV12-4 to TRBJ1-2; D possibly corresponds to TRBD1 (6 bases). CDR3 length equals 13 residues. The germline V and J ends were trimmed by 3 bases and 4 bases, with 9 bases remaining between them.

This clone was detected once. This rearrangement joins TRBV7-2 to TRBJ2-3, with 13 bases fitting TRBD2. V lost 5 bases to trimming and J lost 3 bases; unmatched junction nucleotides: 8. This CDR3 has 17 amino acids. Germline V gene lookup returns CDR1 SGHTA and CDR2 FQGNSA. The CDR3 nucleotides read TGTGCCAGCAGCATCGGGACTAGCGGGACGTGGACAGATACGCAGTATTTT. Protein: CASSIGTSGTWTDTQYF.

The chain recombines TRBV10-2 with TRBJ2-2; TRBD2 agrees at 11 bases. V lost 7 bases, J lost 7 bases, and 11 bases stayed unmatched. The CDR3 is made up of 16 amino acids. Germline V gene data show CDR1 as WSHSY and CDR2 as SAAADI. CDR3 region: CASTALAGGGVGELFF. CDR3 nucleotide sequence: TGCGCCAGCACCGCTCTAGCGGGAGGAGGTGTCGGGGAGCTGTTTTTT.

The chain uses TRBV12-2 and TRBJ2-7; TRBD1 is the table's D call and was not checked against the DNA. TRBV12-2 corresponds to a pseudogene. This CDR3 region has 16 residues. The CDR3 loop is CASRPVKQDSTYEQYF. CDR3 nucleotides: TGTGCAAGTCGCCCAGTAAAGCAGGATTCGACGTACGAGCAGTACTTC.

The J gene is TRBJ2-7, the V gene TRBV7-2; weak D call: TRBD2 (6 bases). The V end was cut by 4 bases, the J end by 2 bases, with 9 bases between. CDR1 SGHTA and CDR2 FQGNSA come from the germline V gene. This CDR3 is built from 13 residues. The CDR3 DNA sequence: TGTGCCAGCAGCTCCACTAGCCCCTACGAGCAGTACTTC. Amino acids: CASSSTSPYEQYF. The complete variable domain, with remaining parts taken from reference TRBV7-2 and TRBJ2-7, reads GAGVSQSPSNKVTEKGKDVELRCDPISGHTALYWYRQSLGQGLEFLIYFQGNSAPDKSGLPSDRFSAERTGGSVSTLTIQRTQQEDSAVYLCASSSTSPYEQYFGPGTRLTVT.

The rearrangement joins TRBV11-3 to TRBJ2-1; D might be TRBD1 (6 bases). The CDR3 spans 15 residues. The ends were cut back, 4 bases at V and 4 bases at J, with 14 bases in the middle. Looked up from germline, CDR1 is SGHNT and CDR2 is YENEEA. The CDR3 bases are TGTGCCAGCAGCTCCCAGGGCAGGGGTTACAATGAGCAGTTCTTC. This encodes CASSSQGRGYNEQFF.

The chain couples TRBV3-1 (or the pseudogene TRBV3-2) to TRBJ2-6, with a tentative D call TRBD2 (5 bases). Trimming removed 3 bases from V and 0 bases from J, with 15 bases in between. This CDR3 is built from 18 residues. CDR1 and CDR2 from the germline V gene are LGHDT and YNNKEL (reference sequence). CDR3 in DNA: TGTGCCAGCAGCCATAATTTTAGACGGGGCTCTGGGGCCAACGTCCTGACTTTC. The encoded protein is CASSHNFRRGSGANVLTF.

The chain carries TRBV19 and TRBJ2-4; no firm D call. V lost 4 bases to trimming and J lost 4 bases, with 5 bases between them. The CDR3 sequence is 12 residues long. The germline V gene encodes CDR1 LNHDA and CDR2 SQIVND (reference sequence). In DNA, the CDR3 is TGTGCCAGTAGTAAGACTAAAAACATTCAGTACTTC. It yields the protein CASSKTKNIQYF. The full variable domain, in which reference TRBV19 and TRBJ2-4 provide the parts outside the CDR3, is DGGITQSPKYLFRKEGQNVTLSCEQNLNHDAMYWYRQDPGQGLRLIYYSQIVNDFQKGDIAEGYSVSREKKESFPLTVTSAQKNPTAFYLCASSKTKNIQYFGAGTRLSVL.